This is a list of T cell receptor beta chains from one sample in a study of blood T cell repertoires in COVID-19. Here immunoSEQ multiplex PCR was the method, and the copy in TCRdb shows in-frame clones only, minus some. In the table there are more than 70,000 clones, about 85% of which are singletons. The sequenced sample was peripheral blood. The receptors were gathered from a man between 60 and 70 years old with acute or convalescent COVID-19. Both conserved end residues are part of each CDR3. D genes are given only for firm matches. The listing skips clone size in some rows; elsewhere it reads once, few, many or a size class.

clone size | D gene | J gene | V gene | CDR3 protein | CDR3 DNA
NA | NA | TRBJ1-5 | TRBV19 | CASSRPNSNQPQHF | TGTGCCAGTAGTAGGCCCAATAGCAATCAGCCCCAGCATTTT
once | NA | TRBJ2-2 | TRBV18 | CASSPFVMTANTGELFF | TGTGCCAGCTCACCATTCGTCATGACAGCAAACACCGGGGAGCTGTTTTTT
NA | TRBD2 | TRBJ2-2 | TRBV6-5 | CASSRTRSGELFF | TGTGCCAGCAGTAGGACTAGGTCCGGGGAGCTGTTTTTT
NA | TRBD2 | TRBJ2-3 | TRBV4-3 | CASSQDPAGGGPQSTDTQYF | TGCGCCAGCAGCCAAGATCCGGCCGGGGGGGGCCCTCAGAGCACAGATACGCAGTATTTT
NA | TRBD1 | TRBJ2-5 | TRBV5-5 | CASSLAKGQGPRETQYF | TGTGCCAGCAGCTTGGCCAAAGGACAGGGGCCCCGGGAGACCCAGTACTTC
NA | NA | TRBJ2-5 | TRBV5-1 | CASSSKVHRDETQYF | TGCGCCAGCAGCTCCAAGGTCCACAGGGATGAGACCCAGTACTTC
NA | NA | TRBJ2-1 | TRBV7-2 | CASTEWGVSYNEQFF | TGTGCCAGCACCGAGTGGGGGGTCTCCTACAATGAGCAGTTCTTC
NA | NA | TRBJ2-3 | TRBV3-1/TRBV3-2 | CASSQGYLDTQYF | TGTGCCAGCAGCCAGGGCTACTTGGATACGCAGTATTTT
NA | TRBD1 | TRBJ1-2 | TRBV15 | CATSNRDRVNYGYTF | TGTGCCACCAGCAACCGGGACAGGGTTAACTATGGCTACACCTTC
NA | NA | TRBJ2-3 | TRBV7-2 | CASSLKRSDTQYF | TGTGCCAGCAGCTTAAAGCGGTCGGATACGCAGTATTTT
NA | NA | TRBJ2-7 | TRBV3-1/TRBV3-2 | CASSRTPSGQRVPSLYEQYF | TGTGCCAGCAGCCGCACCCCCAGCGGGCAGCGGGTCCCCTCCTTGTACGAGCAGTACTTC
NA | TRBD1 | TRBJ2-7 | TRBV19 | CASSGRTGETYEQYF | TGTGCCAGTAGTGGCCGGACAGGGGAGACCTACGAGCAGTACTTC
NA | TRBD1 | TRBJ1-2 | TRBV7-2 | CASSWASGTENGYTF | TGTGCCAGCAGCTGGGCTTCCGGGACAGAGAATGGCTACACCTTC
once | TRBD2 | TRBJ2-7 | TRBV30 | CAWSGGSGRAVNEQYF | TGTGCCTGGAGCGGAGGTAGCGGGAGGGCCGTCAACGAGCAGTACTTC
NA | TRBD1 | TRBJ2-7 | TRBV30 | CAWSATGSEQYF | TGTGCCTGGAGTGCGACAGGGTCCGAGCAGTACTTC
NA | TRBD2 | TRBJ2-1 | TRBV5-6 | CASSRKGLANEQFF | TGTGCCAGCAGCCGAAAGGGACTAGCGAATGAGCAGTTCTTC
NA | NA | TRBJ2-7 | TRBV5-1 | CASSLVFGRANEQYF | TGCGCCAGCAGCTTGGTGTTCGGCAGGGCAAACGAGCAGTACTTC
NA | NA | TRBJ2-2 | TRBV21-1 | CASSKFEIAGAQGELFF | TGTGCCAGCAGCAAATTCGAGATAGCGGGAGCTCAGGGGGAGCTGTTTTTT
NA | TRBD1 | TRBJ1-1 | TRBV19 | CASSKGQGLAEAFF | TGTGCCAGTAGTAAGGGACAGGGATTGGCTGAAGCTTTCTTT
NA | TRBD2 | TRBJ2-3 | TRBV20-1 | CSASFPVAGTTDTQYF | TGCAGTGCTAGTTTCCCCGTAGCGGGAACCACAGATACGCAGTATTTT
NA | TRBD2 | TRBJ2-7 | TRBV10-3 | CAIGSLAGDNEQYF | TGTGCCATCGGCTCACTAGCGGGGGACAACGAGCAGTACTTC
NA | TRBD2 | TRBJ2-1 | TRBV27 | CASSPGLAGVNEQFF | TGTGCCAGCAGTCCGGGACTAGCGGGAGTCAATGAGCAGTTCTTC
NA | NA | TRBJ1-6 | TRBV5-1 | CASSLGGHDNSPLHF | TGCGCCAGCAGCTTGGGGGGACACGATAATTCACCCCTCCACTTT
NA | NA | TRBJ2-6 | TRBV2 | CASSLDSSSGANVLTF | TGTGCCAGCAGTCTTGACAGTTCCTCTGGGGCCAACGTCCTGACTTTC
NA | TRBD2 | TRBJ2-2 | TRBV7-2 | CASSPQGLASGELFF | TGTGCCAGCAGCCCGCAGGGACTAGCATCCGGGGAGCTGTTTTTT